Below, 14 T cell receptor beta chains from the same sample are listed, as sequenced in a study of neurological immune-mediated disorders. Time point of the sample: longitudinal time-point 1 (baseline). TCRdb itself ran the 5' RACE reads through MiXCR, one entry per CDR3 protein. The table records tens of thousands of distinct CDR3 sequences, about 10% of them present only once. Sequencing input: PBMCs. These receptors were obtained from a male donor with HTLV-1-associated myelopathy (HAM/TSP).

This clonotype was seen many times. Written as DNA, the CDR3 is TGCGCCTCCGAGGTCAGCGGATCCACAGATACGCAGTATTTT. Its translation is CASEVSGSTDTQYF. The chain combines TRBV5-1 with TRBJ2-3; perhaps TRBD2 as D (5 bases). Per the germline V gene, CDR1 is SGHRS and CDR2 is YFSETQ. CDR3 length equals 14 residues. V lost 10 bases and J 2 bases, leaving 17 bases between the germline ends.

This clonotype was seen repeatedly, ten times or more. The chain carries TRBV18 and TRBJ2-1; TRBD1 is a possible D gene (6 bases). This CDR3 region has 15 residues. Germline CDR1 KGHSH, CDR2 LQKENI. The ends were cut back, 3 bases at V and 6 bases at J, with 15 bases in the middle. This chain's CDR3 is CASSPQGTTGNEQFF. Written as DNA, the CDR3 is TGTGCCAGCTCACCCCAGGGGACGACGGGCAATGAGCAGTTCTTC.

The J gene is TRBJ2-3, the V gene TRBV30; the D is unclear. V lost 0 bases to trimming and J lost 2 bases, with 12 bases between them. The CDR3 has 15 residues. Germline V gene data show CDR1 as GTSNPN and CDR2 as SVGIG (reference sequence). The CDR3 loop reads CAWSVITWTTDTQYF. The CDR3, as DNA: TGTGCCTGGAGTGTTATAACGTGGACCACAGATACGCAGTATTTT.

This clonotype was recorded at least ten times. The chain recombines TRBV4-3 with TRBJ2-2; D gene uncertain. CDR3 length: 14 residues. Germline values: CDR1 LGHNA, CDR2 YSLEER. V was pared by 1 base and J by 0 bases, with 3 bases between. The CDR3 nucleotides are TGCGCCAGCAGCCAAGCAGCGAACACCGGGGAGCTGTTTTTT. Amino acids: CASSQAANTGELFF.

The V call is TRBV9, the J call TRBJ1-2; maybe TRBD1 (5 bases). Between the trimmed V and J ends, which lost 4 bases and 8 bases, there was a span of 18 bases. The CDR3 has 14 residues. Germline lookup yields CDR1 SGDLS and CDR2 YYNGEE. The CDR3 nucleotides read TGTGCCAGCAGCCCCAGTGAGGGGATATCGGGCTACACCTTC. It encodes CASSPSEGISGYTF.

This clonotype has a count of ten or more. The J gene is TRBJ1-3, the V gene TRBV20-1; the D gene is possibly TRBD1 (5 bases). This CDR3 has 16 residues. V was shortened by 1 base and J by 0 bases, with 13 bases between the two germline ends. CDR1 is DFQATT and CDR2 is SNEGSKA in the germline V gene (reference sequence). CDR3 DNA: TGCAGTGCTAGAGGGCAGGGTCTCGTCTCTGGAAACACCATATATTTT. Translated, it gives CSARGQGLVSGNTIYF.

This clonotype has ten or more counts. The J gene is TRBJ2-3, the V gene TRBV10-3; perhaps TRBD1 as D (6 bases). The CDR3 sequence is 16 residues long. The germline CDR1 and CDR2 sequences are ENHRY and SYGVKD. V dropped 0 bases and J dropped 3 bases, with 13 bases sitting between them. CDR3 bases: TGTGCCATCAGTGAGTCGAATATACAGGGAACAGATACGCAGTATTTT. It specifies CAISESNIQGTDTQYF.

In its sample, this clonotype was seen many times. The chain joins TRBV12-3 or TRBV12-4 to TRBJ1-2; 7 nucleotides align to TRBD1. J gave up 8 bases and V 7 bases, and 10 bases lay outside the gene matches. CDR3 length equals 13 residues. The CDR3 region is CASTNGRGVGYTF. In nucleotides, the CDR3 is TGTGCCAGCACCAACGGCAGGGGGGTGGGCTACACCTTC.

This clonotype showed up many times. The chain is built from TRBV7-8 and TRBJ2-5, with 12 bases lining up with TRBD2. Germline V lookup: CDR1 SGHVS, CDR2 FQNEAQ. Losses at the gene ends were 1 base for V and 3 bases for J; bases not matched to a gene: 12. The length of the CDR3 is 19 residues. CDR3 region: CASSLEVGLAGLMEETQYF. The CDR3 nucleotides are TGTGCCAGCAGCTTAGAAGTTGGACTAGCGGGACTAATGGAAGAGACCCAGTACTTC. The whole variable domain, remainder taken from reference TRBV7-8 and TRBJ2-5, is GAGVSQSPRYKVAKRGQDVALRCDPISGHVSLFWYQQALGQGPEFLTYFQNEAQLDKSGLPSDRFFAERPEGSVSTLKIQRTQQEDSAVYLCASSLEVGLAGLMEETQYFGPGTRLLVL.

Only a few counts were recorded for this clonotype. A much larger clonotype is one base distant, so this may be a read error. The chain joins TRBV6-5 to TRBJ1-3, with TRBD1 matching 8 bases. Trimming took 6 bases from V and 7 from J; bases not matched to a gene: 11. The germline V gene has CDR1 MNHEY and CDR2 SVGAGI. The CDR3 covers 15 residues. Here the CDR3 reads CASSQTGVSSNTIYF. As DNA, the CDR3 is TGTGCCAGCAGCCAGACAGGGGTCTCGTCGAACACCATATATTTT.

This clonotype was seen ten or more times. The CDR3 protein is CATSDLIAGGPGTQYF. The CDR3 coding sequence is TGTGCCACCAGTGATTTGATTGCGGGGGGACCTGGTACGCAGTATTTT. The V call is TRBV24-1, the J call TRBJ2-3, with TRBD2 matching over 8 bases. Germline CDR1 KGHDR, CDR2 SFDVKD. J was trimmed by 8 bases and V by 0 bases; bases with no gene match: 9. The CDR3 runs 16 residues.

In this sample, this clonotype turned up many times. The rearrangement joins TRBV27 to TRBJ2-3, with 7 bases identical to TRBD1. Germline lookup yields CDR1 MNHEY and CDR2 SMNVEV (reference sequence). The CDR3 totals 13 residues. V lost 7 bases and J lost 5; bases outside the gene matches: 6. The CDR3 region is CASKGQARDTQYF. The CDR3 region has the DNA TGTGCCAGCAAAGGACAGGCTCGAGATACGCAGTATTTT.

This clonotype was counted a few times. CDR3 in amino acids: CASSLFQPGDPQHF. CDR3 coding DNA: TGTGCCAGCAGCTTATTTCAGCCGGGGGATCCCCAGCATTTT. The chain recombines TRBV7-8 with TRBJ1-5; perhaps TRBD1 as D (5 bases). This CDR3 contains 14 residues. The germline V gene has CDR1 SGHVS and CDR2 FQNEAQ. The germline V and J ends were trimmed by 2 bases and 10 bases, with 15 bases remaining between them.

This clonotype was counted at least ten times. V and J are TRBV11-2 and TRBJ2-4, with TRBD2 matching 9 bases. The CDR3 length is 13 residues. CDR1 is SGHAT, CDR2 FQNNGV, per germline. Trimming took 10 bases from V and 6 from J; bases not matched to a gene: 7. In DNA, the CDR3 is TGTGCCACCTCGAGCGGGGGGTCAAACATTCAGTACTTC. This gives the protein CATSSGGSNIQYF.